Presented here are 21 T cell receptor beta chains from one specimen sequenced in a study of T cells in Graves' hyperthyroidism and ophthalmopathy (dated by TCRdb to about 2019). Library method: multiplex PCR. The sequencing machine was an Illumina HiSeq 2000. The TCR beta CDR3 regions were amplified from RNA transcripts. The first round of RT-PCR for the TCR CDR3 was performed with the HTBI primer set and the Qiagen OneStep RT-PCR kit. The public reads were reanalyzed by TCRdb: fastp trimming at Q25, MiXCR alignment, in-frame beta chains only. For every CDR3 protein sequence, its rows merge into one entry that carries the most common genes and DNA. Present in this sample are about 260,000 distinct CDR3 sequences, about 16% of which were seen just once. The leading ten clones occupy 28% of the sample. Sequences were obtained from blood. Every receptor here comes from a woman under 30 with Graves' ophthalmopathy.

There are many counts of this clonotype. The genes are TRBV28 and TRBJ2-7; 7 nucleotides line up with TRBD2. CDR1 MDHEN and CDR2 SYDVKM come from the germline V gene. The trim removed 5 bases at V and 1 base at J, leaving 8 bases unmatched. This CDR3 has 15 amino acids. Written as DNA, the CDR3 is TGTGCCAGCAGTCTACCCCCCGGGAGGTCCTACGAGCAGTACTTC. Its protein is CASSLPPGRSYEQYF.

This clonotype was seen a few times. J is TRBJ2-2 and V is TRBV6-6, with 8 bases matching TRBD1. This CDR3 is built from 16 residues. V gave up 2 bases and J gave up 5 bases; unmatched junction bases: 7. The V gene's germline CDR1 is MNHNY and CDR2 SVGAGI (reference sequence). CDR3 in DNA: TGTGCCAGCAGTTACCCAGGACAGGGTAGAACCGGGGAGCTGTTTTTT. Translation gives CASSYPGQGRTGELFF.

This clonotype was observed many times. The DNA of the CDR3 is TGCGCACTCGACAGGGGCATTGAAAAACTGTTTTTT. This gives the protein CALDRGIEKLFF. The chain carries TRBV20-1 and TRBJ1-4; 8 bases map to TRBD1. The CDR3 has 12 residues. Germline-derived CDR1 and CDR2 are DFQATT and SNEGSKA (reference sequence).

CDR3 DNA: TGCAGTGCTAGAGAGGGTAGCGGGAGGGCCTTTTTGAATGAGCAGTTCTTC. Amino acid sequence: CSAREGSGRAFLNEQFF. The J gene is TRBJ2-1, the V gene TRBV20-1; the match to TRBD2 covers 11 bases. Germline CDR1 is DFQATT and CDR2 is SNEGSKA (reference sequence). The CDR3 extends over 17 amino acids. Trimming at V came to 0 bases and at J to 7 bases, leaving 11 bases not matched to a gene.

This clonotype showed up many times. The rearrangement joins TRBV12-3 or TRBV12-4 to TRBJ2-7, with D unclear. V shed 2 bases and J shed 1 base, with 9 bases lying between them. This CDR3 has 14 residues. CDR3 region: CASSLRAQSYEQYF. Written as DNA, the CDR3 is TGTGCCAGCAGTTTACGGGCTCAGTCCTACGAGCAGTACTTC.

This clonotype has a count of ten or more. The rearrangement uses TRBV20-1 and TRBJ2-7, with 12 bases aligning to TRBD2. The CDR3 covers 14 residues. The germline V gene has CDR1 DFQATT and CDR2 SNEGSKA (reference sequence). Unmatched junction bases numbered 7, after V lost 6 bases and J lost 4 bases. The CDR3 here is CSAESSGRGYEQYF. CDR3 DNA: TGCAGTGCGGAGTCTAGCGGGAGGGGGTACGAGCAGTACTTC.

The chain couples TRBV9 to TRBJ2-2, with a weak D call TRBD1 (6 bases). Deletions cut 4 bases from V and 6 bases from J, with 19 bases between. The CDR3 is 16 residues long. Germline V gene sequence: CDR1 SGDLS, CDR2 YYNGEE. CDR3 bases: TGTGCCAGCAGCCTAGGGGTGAACGAGGGGGCCGGGGAGCTGTTTTTT. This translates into CASSLGVNEGAGELFF.

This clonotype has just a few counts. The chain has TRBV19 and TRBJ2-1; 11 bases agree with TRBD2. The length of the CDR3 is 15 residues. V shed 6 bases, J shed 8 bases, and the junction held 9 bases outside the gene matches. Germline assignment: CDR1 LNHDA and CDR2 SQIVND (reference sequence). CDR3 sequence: CASSQTSGGMDEQFF. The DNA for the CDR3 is TGTGCCAGTAGCCAAACTAGCGGGGGTATGGATGAGCAGTTCTTC.

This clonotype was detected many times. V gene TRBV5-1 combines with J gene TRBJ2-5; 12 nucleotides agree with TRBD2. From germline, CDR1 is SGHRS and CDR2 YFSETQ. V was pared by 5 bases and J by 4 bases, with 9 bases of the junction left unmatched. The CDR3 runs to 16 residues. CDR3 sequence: CASSPYSSGRAETQYF. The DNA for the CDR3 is TGCGCCAGCAGTCCATATTCTAGCGGGAGGGCAGAGACCCAGTACTTC.

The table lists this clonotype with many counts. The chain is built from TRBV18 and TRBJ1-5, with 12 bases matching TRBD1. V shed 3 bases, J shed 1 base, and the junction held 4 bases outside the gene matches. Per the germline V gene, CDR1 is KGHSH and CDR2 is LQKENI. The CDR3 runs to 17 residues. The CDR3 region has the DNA TGTGCCAGCTCACCCTTTGGGACAGGGGGCAGCAATCAGCCCCAGCATTTT. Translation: CASSPFGTGGSNQPQHF.

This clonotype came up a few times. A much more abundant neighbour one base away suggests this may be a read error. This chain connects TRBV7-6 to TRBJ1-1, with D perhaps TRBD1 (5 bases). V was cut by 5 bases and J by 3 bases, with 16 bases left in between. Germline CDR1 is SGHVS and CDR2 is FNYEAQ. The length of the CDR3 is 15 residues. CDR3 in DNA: TGTGCCAGCAGCCAGAGACGGGGGTGGGACACTGAAGCTTTCTTT. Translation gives CASSQRRGWDTEAFF.

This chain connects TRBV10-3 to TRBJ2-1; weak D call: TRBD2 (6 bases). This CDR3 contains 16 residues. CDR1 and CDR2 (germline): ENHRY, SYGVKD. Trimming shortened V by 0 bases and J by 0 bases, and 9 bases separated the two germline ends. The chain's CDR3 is CAISESWGVSYNEQFF. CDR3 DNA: TGTGCCATCAGTGAGTCTTGGGGGGTCTCCTACAATGAGCAGTTCTTC.

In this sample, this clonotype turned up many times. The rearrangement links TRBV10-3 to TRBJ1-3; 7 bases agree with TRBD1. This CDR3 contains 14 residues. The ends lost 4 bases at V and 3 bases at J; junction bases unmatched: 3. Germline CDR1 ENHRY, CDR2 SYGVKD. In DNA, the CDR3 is TGTGCCATCAGTGGCTCAGGGGGTGGAAACACCATATATTTT. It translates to CAISGSGGGNTIYF.

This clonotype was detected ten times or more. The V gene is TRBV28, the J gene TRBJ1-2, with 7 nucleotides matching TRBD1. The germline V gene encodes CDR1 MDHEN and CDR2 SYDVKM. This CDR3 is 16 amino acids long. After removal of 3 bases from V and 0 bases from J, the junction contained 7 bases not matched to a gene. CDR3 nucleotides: TGTGCCAGCAGTTTCCAGGGGGTAACTCCTAACTATGGCTACACCTTC. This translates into CASSFQGVTPNYGYTF.

The CDR3 DNA follows: TGTGCCATCAGTGGAGGACAGTACAATTATGGCTACACCTTC. Protein product: CAISGGQYNYGYTF. The chain uses TRBV10-3 and TRBJ1-2; tentative D call: TRBD1 (6 bases). There are 14 residues in the CDR3. V lost 4 bases to trimming and J lost 5 bases, with 14 bases between them. Germline V gene data show CDR1 as ENHRY and CDR2 as SYGVKD.

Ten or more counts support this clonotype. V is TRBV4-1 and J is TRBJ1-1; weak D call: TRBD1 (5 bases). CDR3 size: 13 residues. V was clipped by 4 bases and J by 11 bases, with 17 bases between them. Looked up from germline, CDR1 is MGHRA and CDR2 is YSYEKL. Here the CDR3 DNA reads TGCGCCAGCAGCCCATATCTACGGGGGGAGGCTTTCTTT. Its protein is CASSPYLRGEAFF.

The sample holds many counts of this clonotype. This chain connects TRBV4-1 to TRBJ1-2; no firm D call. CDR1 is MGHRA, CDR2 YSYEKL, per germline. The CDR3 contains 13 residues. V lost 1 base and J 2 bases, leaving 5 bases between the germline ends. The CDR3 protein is CASSQVQNYGYTF. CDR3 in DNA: TGCGCCAGCAGCCAAGTTCAGAACTATGGCTACACCTTC.

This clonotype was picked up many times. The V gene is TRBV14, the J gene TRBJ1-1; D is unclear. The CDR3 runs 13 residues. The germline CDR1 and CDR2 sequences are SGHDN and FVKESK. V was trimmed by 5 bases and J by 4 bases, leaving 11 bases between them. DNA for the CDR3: TGTGCCAGCAGCTCTTTTTGGGGCACTGAAGCTTTCTTT. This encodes CASSSFWGTEAFF.

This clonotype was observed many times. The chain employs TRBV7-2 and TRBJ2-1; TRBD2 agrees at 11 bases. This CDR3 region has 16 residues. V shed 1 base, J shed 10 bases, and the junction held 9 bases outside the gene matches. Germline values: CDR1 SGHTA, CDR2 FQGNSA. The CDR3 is CASSLEGLAAPREQFF. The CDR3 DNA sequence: TGTGCCAGCAGCTTAGAGGGACTAGCGGCACCCAGGGAGCAGTTCTTC.

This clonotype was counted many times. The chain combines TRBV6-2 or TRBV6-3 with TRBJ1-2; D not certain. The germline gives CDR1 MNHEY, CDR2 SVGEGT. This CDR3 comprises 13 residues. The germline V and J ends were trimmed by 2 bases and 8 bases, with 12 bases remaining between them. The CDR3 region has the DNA TGTGCCAGCAGTTACCTCCCGGTGGGAGGCTACACCTTC. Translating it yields CASSYLPVGGYTF.

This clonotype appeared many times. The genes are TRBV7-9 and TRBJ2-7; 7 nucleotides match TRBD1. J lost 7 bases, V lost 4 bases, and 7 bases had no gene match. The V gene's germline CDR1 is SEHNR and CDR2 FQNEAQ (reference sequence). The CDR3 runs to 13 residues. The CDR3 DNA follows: TGTGCCAGCAGCTCCAAGACAGGGTGGGAGCAGTACTTC. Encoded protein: CASSSKTGWEQYF.